Each of the 7 T cell receptor beta chains below was sequenced from the same sample in a study of shared clonotypes between healthy human individuals. Libraries were prepared by immunoSEQ multiplex PCR; TCRdb keeps only in-frame clonotypes and omits some of them. Here the sample spans a few million clones, 85% to 95% being singletons. Input material: naive CD4+ T cells from PBMCs. Subset here: CD45RA+ positively selected. These receptors were collected from a man between 18 and 35 years old in good health. Some clones in this sample may be carry-over from other donors' samples.

V usage is TRBV20-1 and J usage is TRBJ2-1; TRBD2 might be the D (5 bases). This CDR3 comprises 11 residues. Trimming removed 3 bases at V and 7 bases at J, with 7 bases between. Germline loops: CDR1 DFQATT, CDR2 SNEGSKA (reference sequence). CDR3: CSASLANEQFF. The CDR3 coding sequence is TGCAGTGCTAGTTTAGCGAATGAGCAGTTCTTC.

This clone was seen only once. The V gene is TRBV4-3, the J gene TRBJ2-7; TRBD2 aligns across 11 bases. Per the germline V gene, CDR1 is LGHNA and CDR2 is YSLEER. V dropped 0 bases and J dropped 2; count of bases not matched to a gene: 3. This CDR3 region has 16 residues. Written as DNA, the CDR3 is TGCGCCAGCAGCCAAGATTTACTAGCGGGAGCCTACGAGCAGTACTTC. Encoded protein: CASSQDLLAGAYEQYF.

This clone has a handful of counts. This chain links TRBV28 with TRBJ1-5; D is uncertain. CDR1 MDHEN and CDR2 SYDVKM come from the germline V gene. The CDR3 length is 15 residues. Trimming removed 3 bases from V and 3 bases from J, with 12 bases in between. The CDR3, as DNA: TGTGCCAGCAGTTTCTTCCAGGCGGCCAATCAGCCCCAGCATTTT. This translates into CASSFFQAANQPQHF.

The chain carries TRBV5-1 and TRBJ2-2, with D perhaps matching TRBD2 (6 bases). CDR1 and CDR2 (germline): SGHRS, YFSETQ. The CDR3 has 14 residues. The V end was cut by 2 bases, the J end by 6 bases, with 11 bases between. Here the CDR3 DNA reads TGCGCCAGCAGCTTAAAAGGAGGGTCCGGGGAGCTGTTTTTT. This sequence encodes CASSLKGGSGELFF. Together with reference TRBV5-1 and TRBJ2-2, the CDR3 gives the full variable domain: KAGVTQTPRYLIKTRGQQVTLSCSPISGHRSVSWYQQTPGQGLQFLFEYFSETQRNKGNFPGRFSGRQFSNSRSEMNVSTLELGDSALYLCASSLKGGSGELFFGEGSRLTVL.

As concerns this clone: Other DNA sequences in this specimen translate into the identical CDR3. The chain has TRBV30 and TRBJ1-1, with TRBD1 matching 9 bases. Germline loops: CDR1 GTSNPN, CDR2 SVGIG (reference sequence). The CDR3 has 13 residues. Trimming cost V 5 bases and J 3 bases; bases outside gene matches: 4. The CDR3, as DNA: TGTGCCTGGTCTGACAGGGGGGACACTGAAGCTTTCTTT. This sequence encodes CAWSDRGDTEAFF.

The chain carries TRBV11-2 and TRBJ1-5; D unclear. V lost 4 bases to trimming and J lost 4 bases, with 14 bases between them. The length of the CDR3 is 15 residues. Germline V gene sequence: CDR1 SGHAT, CDR2 FQNNGV. The CDR3 nucleotides are TGTGCCAGCAGCTCGACGGCCGACCGAAATCAGCCCCAGCATTTT. Translation gives CASSSTADRNQPQHF. Using reference TRBV11-2 and TRBJ1-5 for the parts outside the CDR3, the full variable domain is EAGVAQSPRYKIIEKRQSVAFWCNPISGHATLYWYQQILGQGPKLLIQFQNNGVVDDSQLPKDRFSAERLKGVDSTLKIQPAKLEDSAVYLCASSSTADRNQPQHFGDGTRLSIL.

The chain carries TRBV5-4 and TRBJ1-2, with D possibly TRBD1 on 6 matching bases. V lost 6 bases, J lost 5 bases, and 20 bases lay in between. The CDR3 runs 15 residues. Germline-derived CDR1 and CDR2 are SGHNT and YYREEE (reference sequence). CDR3 nucleotides: TGTGCCAGCACCTCCGGTAGGGGGTTTTTGTATGGCTACACCTTC. Amino acids: CASTSGRGFLYGYTF.